This entry lists 25 T cell receptor beta chains sequenced from one sample in a study of radiotherapy plus CTLA-4 blockade in lung cancer. The assay was immunoSEQ multiplex PCR, and TCRdb's table has in-frame clones only and misses some. This table holds tens of thousands of clones, about 76% found once. The material was peripheral blood, obtained from a patient treated with radiotherapy plus ipilimumab. The receptor source for this set is a human donor with non-small cell lung cancer who had a complete response to radiotherapy plus ipilimumab.

The gene calls are TRBV6-5 and TRBJ2-2, with a possible D match to TRBD2 (5 bases). The CDR3 consists of 15 residues. Germline lookup yields CDR1 MNHEY and CDR2 SVGAGI. The germline V and J ends were trimmed by 10 bases and 3 bases, with 18 bases remaining between them. The CDR3 is CATRTRGLDTGELFF. The CDR3 nucleotides read TGTGCCACCCGGACTCGGGGTTTGGACACCGGGGAGCTGTTTTTT.

This chain connects TRBV10-3 to TRBJ2-1; no clear D. The CDR3 covers 14 residues. V lost 3 bases, J lost 5 bases, and 11 bases lay in between. Germline CDR1 ENHRY, CDR2 SYGVKD. CDR3 sequence reads: CAISDRSGDNEQFF. CDR3 coding DNA: TGTGCCATCAGTGACCGAAGTGGAGACAATGAGCAGTTCTTC.

V gene TRBV5-1 combines with J gene TRBJ1-3; 8 bases map to TRBD1. From germline, CDR1 is SGHRS and CDR2 YFSETQ. CDR3 length: 17 amino acids. With V trimmed by 1 base and J by 0 bases, 6 bases remained unmatched. The chain's CDR3 is CASSLTPGGSSGNTIYF. In nucleotides, the CDR3 is TGCGCCAGCAGCTTGACTCCAGGGGGCTCCTCTGGAAACACCATATATTTT.

This clone was seen a handful of times. The chain recombines TRBV5-4 with TRBJ1-1; TRBD1 matches at 8 bases. The CDR3 has 16 amino acids. Trimming removed 1 base from V and 3 bases from J; junction bases left unmatched: 8. The germline V gene encodes CDR1 SGHNT and CDR2 YYREEE (reference sequence). CDR3 sequence: CASSLSGGWRDTEAFF. The CDR3 nucleotides read TGTGCCAGCAGCTTGTCAGGGGGCTGGCGAGACACTGAAGCTTTCTTT.

Regarding this clone: Sequence at one end of the junction differs from germline and may be a read error. This chain joins TRBV7-7 and TRBJ2-1; 8 bases are shared with TRBD2. The CDR3 covers 18 residues. Germline V lookup: CDR1 SSHAT, CDR2 FNYEAQ (reference sequence). DNA of the CDR3: TGTGCTAGCAGCTTACAGCCTCTAGCGGGTACCACCTACAATGAGCAGTTCTTC. It yields the protein CASSLQPLAGTTYNEQFF. The full variable domain, its missing parts supplied by reference TRBV7-7 and TRBJ2-1, is GAGVSQSPRYKVTKRGQDVTLRCDPISSHATLYWYQQALGQGPEFLTYFNYEAQPDKSGLPSDRFSAERPEGSISTLTIQRTEQRDSAMYRCASSLQPLAGTTYNEQFFGPGTRLTVL.

This chain connects TRBV10-3 to TRBJ2-3, with TRBD1 as a possible D gene (5 bases). The V end lost 4 bases, the J end lost 10 bases, and 9 bases lay between the germline ends. From germline, CDR1 is ENHRY and CDR2 SYGVKD. The CDR3 has 11 amino acids. The CDR3 DNA is TGTGCCATCAGTGGGGGCGACTCGCAGTATTTT. The encoded protein is CAISGGDSQYF.

This rearrangement joins TRBV30 to TRBJ1-1; tentatively, D is TRBD1 (5 bases). CDR3 length: 15 amino acids. The V end lost 0 bases, the J end lost 5 bases, and 16 bases lay between the germline ends. Germline lookup yields CDR1 GTSNPN and CDR2 SVGIG (reference sequence). The chain's CDR3 is CAWSVLRGGGTEAFF. CDR3 coding DNA: TGTGCCTGGAGTGTACTTAGGGGAGGAGGTACTGAAGCTTTCTTT.

This clone has more than one count but fewer than ten. The chain recombines TRBV10-3 with TRBJ1-1, with D perhaps matching TRBD1 (5 bases). V lost 2 bases to trimming and J lost 0 bases, with 7 bases between them. The CDR3 spans 14 residues. CDR1 is ENHRY and CDR2 is SYGVKD in the germline V gene. The CDR3 DNA reads TGTGCCATCAGTGAGGCAGGGATGAACACTGAAGCTTTCTTT. It translates to CAISEAGMNTEAFF.

V usage is TRBV19 and J usage is TRBJ1-4; 7 nucleotides match TRBD1. J lost 7 bases, V lost 5 bases, and 10 bases had no gene match. The CDR3 sequence is 15 residues long. Looked up from germline, CDR1 is LNHDA and CDR2 is SQIVND (reference sequence). CDR3 DNA: TGTGCCAGTAGTGAGATGTTGTCAGGGGGTGAAAAACTGTTTTTT. Its protein product is CASSEMLSGGEKLFF.

To note about this clone: Relative to the germline gene, one junction end is altered; a read error may explain this. The J gene is TRBJ1-1, the V gene TRBV6-5; D not certain. CDR1 MNHEY and CDR2 SVGAGI come from the germline V gene. This CDR3 has 12 amino acids. CDR3 protein: CASSYSKLEVFF. For the CDR3, the DNA is TGTGCCAGCAGTTACTCGAAGCTTGAAGTTTTCTTT.

This clone was observed once. This chain joins TRBV29-1 and TRBJ2-1; 7 nucleotides match TRBD2. J lost 8 bases, V lost 3 bases, and 10 bases had no gene match. This CDR3 contains 14 residues. Germline V lookup: CDR1 SQVTM, CDR2 ANQGSEA. The CDR3 spells CSVDNRGRGYEQFF. The CDR3 DNA follows: TGCAGCGTTGATAATCGCGGGAGAGGATATGAGCAGTTCTTC.

The rearrangement uses TRBV7-2 and TRBJ1-1; 7 bases line up with TRBD1. Germline V lookup: CDR1 SGHTA, CDR2 FQGNSA. After removal of 1 base from V and 0 bases from J, the junction contained 2 bases not matched to a gene. This CDR3 spans 15 amino acids. The CDR3 DNA reads as TGTGCCAGCAGCTTAGTTCAGGGGGTGAACACTGAAGCTTTCTTT. This codes for CASSLVQGVNTEAFF.

This clone was seen a few times. The chain recombines TRBV7-9 with TRBJ1-2; 8 bases are shared with TRBD1. The CDR3 consists of 13 residues. The junction had 6 bases not matched to a gene; V was cut back by 4 bases and J by 8 bases. Germline lookup yields CDR1 SEHNR and CDR2 FQNEAQ (reference sequence). CDR3: CASSSHDRGGYTF. CDR3 nucleotides: TGTGCCAGCAGCTCTCACGACAGGGGCGGCTACACCTTC.

In its sample, this clone ranks as medium-sized. V is TRBV30 and J is TRBJ2-7; tentatively, D is TRBD2 (6 bases). CDR1 GTSNPN and CDR2 SVGIG come from the germline V gene (reference sequence). V shed 2 bases and J shed 0 bases, with 11 bases lying between them. This CDR3 region has 14 residues. The CDR3 is CAWSRGGSSYEQYV. The CDR3 DNA is TGTGCCTGGAGTCGCGGAGGGAGCTCCTACGAGCAGTACGTC.

This chain connects TRBV6-4 to TRBJ1-6; D is uncertain. Germline CDR1 MRHNA, CDR2 SNTAGT. V was trimmed by 6 bases and J by 10 bases, leaving 19 bases between them. This CDR3 is 15 amino acids long. CDR3 amino acids: CASSHTDMAGSPLHF. CDR3 bases: TGTGCCAGCAGCCATACCGACATGGCGGGGTCACCCCTCCACTTT.

The chain employs TRBV25-1 and TRBJ2-5; D is uncertain. Germline V gene lookup returns CDR1 MGHDK and CDR2 SYGVNS. V was pared by 3 bases and J by 0 bases, with 5 bases between. This CDR3 contains 13 residues. CDR3 bases: TGTGCCAGCAGTGACTTATACCAAGAGACCCAGTACTTC. Translating gives CASSDLYQETQYF.

The chain joins TRBV5-1 to TRBJ2-2; 7 bases are shared with TRBD2. Germline V lookup: CDR1 SGHRS, CDR2 YFSETQ. The CDR3 consists of 15 residues. V trimming: 2 bases; J trimming: 1 base; junction bases outside the gene matches: 2. CDR3 in amino acids: CASSLSGENTGELFF. The CDR3 nucleotides are TGCGCCAGCAGCTTAAGCGGGGAGAACACCGGGGAGCTGTTTTTT. The whole variable domain, remainder taken from reference TRBV5-1 and TRBJ2-2, is KAGVTQTPRYLIKTRGQQVTLSCSPISGHRSVSWYQQTPGQGLQFLFEYFSETQRNKGNFPGRFSGRQFSNSRSEMNVSTLELGDSALYLCASSLSGENTGELFFGEGSRLTVL.

The V call is TRBV30, the J call TRBJ2-7; 9 nucleotides agree with TRBD1. The V segment lost 1 base and the J segment 3 bases; nucleotides outside the gene matches: 7. CDR1 is GTSNPN and CDR2 is SVGIG in the germline V gene (reference sequence). This CDR3 is 15 amino acids long. The CDR3, as DNA: TGTGCCTGGAGTGGGAAGGGACAGGGTAACTACGAGCAGTACTTC. Encoded protein: CAWSGKGQGNYEQYF.

The rearrangement uses TRBV7-9 and TRBJ2-1; D is possibly TRBD2 (6 bases). Germline V gene data show CDR1 as SEHNR and CDR2 as FQNEAQ (reference sequence). The CDR3 spans 16 residues. The V end was cut by 3 bases, the J end by 3 bases, with 15 bases between. CDR3 residues: CASSFRTSPIYNEQFF. The CDR3 bases are TGTGCCAGCAGCTTTCGAACTAGCCCAATCTACAATGAGCAGTTCTTC.

The V gene is TRBV7-6, the J gene TRBJ2-3, with 9 bases fitting TRBD2. Germline V CDR1 and CDR2: SGHVS, FNYEAQ. The CDR3 has 17 amino acids. The V gene end was trimmed by 2 bases and the J gene end by 0 bases; junction bases not matched to a gene: 6. CDR3 in DNA: TGTGCCAGCAGCTTAAGTGCTAGCGGGGTTAGCACAGATACGCAGTATTTT. Protein: CASSLSASGVSTDTQYF. The full variable domain, completed using reference TRBV7-6 and TRBJ2-3, is GAGVSQSPRYKVTKRGQDVALRCDPISGHVSLYWYRQALGQGPEFLTYFNYEAQQDKSGLPNDRFSAERPEGSISTLTIQRTEQRDSAMYRCASSLSASGVSTDTQYFGPGTRLTVL.

This clone was found a few times. The chain links TRBV18 to TRBJ2-1, with 10 positions matching TRBD1. With 3 bases clipped from V and 3 bases from J, the junction kept 2 bases outside the gene matches. This CDR3 has 15 amino acids. Per germline, CDR1 KGHSH and CDR2 LQKENI. CDR3 loop: CASSPGQGLYNEQFF. Written as DNA, the CDR3 is TGTGCCAGCTCACCGGGACAGGGGCTCTACAATGAGCAGTTCTTC. The whole variable domain, filled in from reference TRBV18 and TRBJ2-1, reads NAGVMQNPRHLVRRRGQEARLRCSPMKGHSHVYWYRQLPEEGLKFMVYLQKENIIDESGMPKERFSAEFPKEGPSILRIQQVVRGDSAAYFCASSPGQGLYNEQFFGPGTRLTVL.

V is TRBV5-6 and J is TRBJ2-7; 10 bases line up with TRBD2. The CDR3 is 16 residues long. Germline values: CDR1 SGHDT, CDR2 YYEEEE. V was clipped by 2 bases and J by 2 bases; unmatched bases: 7. The CDR3 DNA reads as TGTGCCAGCAGCTTTCGGACTAGCGGAGCAACCTACGAGCAGTACGTC. It codes for CASSFRTSGATYEQYV.

The chain joins TRBV5-4 to TRBJ1-2; TRBD1 aligns across 7 bases. This CDR3 has 13 residues. Germline V gene data show CDR1 as SGHNT and CDR2 as YYREEE (reference sequence). The junction had 4 bases not matched to a gene; V was cut back by 4 bases and J by 4 bases. For the CDR3, the DNA is TGTGCCAGCAGCACCGGGACAGCCTATGGCTACACCTTC. As protein: CASSTGTAYGYTF.

V and J are TRBV5-1 and TRBJ2-7; TRBD1 agrees at 7 bases. The CDR3 consists of 14 residues. Trimming removed 5 bases from V and 3 bases from J; junction bases left unmatched: 8. The germline gives CDR1 SGHRS, CDR2 YFSETQ. The CDR3 region has the DNA TGCGCCAGCAGGGACCGGGACAGAGTCTACGAGCAGTACTTC. Protein sequence: CASRDRDRVYEQYF. The entire variable domain, with the rest obtained from reference TRBV5-1 and TRBJ2-7, is as follows: KAGVTQTPRYLIKTRGQQVTLSCSPISGHRSVSWYQQTPGQGLQFLFEYFSETQRNKGNFPGRFSGRQFSNSRSEMNVSTLELGDSALYLCASRDRDRVYEQYFGPGTRLTVT.

The rearrangement joins TRBV5-1 to TRBJ1-4; 10 bases map to TRBD1. Germline V gene lookup returns CDR1 SGHRS and CDR2 YFSETQ. The trim removed 3 bases at V and 7 bases at J, leaving 6 bases unmatched. The CDR3 is 15 residues long. The CDR3 DNA follows: TGCGCCAGCAGCTCGCCGGGACAGGGGCCTGAAAAACTGTTTTTT. It yields the protein CASSSPGQGPEKLFF.